Sequencing of this T cell receptor beta chain was carried out in a study of identical twins. Germline V lookup: CDR1 SGHTA, CDR2 FQGTGA. This CDR3 contains 14 residues. V was trimmed by 5 bases and J by 6 bases, leaving 14 bases between them. TCRdb recomputed calls from the 5' RACE reads with MiXCR, one row per CDR3 protein. The sample shows fewer than 500,000 distinct CDR3 sequences, roughly an eighth of them seen only once. These records were also assigned to another study, of yellow fever vaccine responses in identical twins.

V gene TRBV7-3 combines with J gene TRBJ2-1, with D maybe TRBD1 (6 bases). Sequencing was carried out using CD4+ T cells sorted from blood. The receptor was derived from a woman aged 18-35 years in good health. The CDR3 DNA is TGTGCCAGCAGCCTACCAGGGGTTAGCAATGAGCAGTTCTTC. This translates into CASSLPGVSNEQFF.